The sequence of this T cell receptor (beta chain) was determined in a study of CD8 T cells in Susac syndrome. The T cells that were sequenced for TCR beta were CD8+ and CD4+ cells from blood. Germline CDR1 and CDR2: SNHLY and FYNNEI. V lost 5 bases, J lost 4 bases, and 17 bases lay in between. The CDR3 is 15 residues long. It was with random hexamers that 0.5 to 1 ug RNA was reverse transcribed. An immunoSEQ multiplex PCR amplified TCR beta CDR3 over 54 Vbeta and 13 Jbeta. One entry per CDR3 protein results from TCRdb running MiXCR on the immunoSEQ multiplex PCR reads. This table holds over 150,000 distinct CDR3 sequences, around 94% found once.

The sequence derives from a human donor with Susac syndrome. The sample taken for sequencing was CD4+ T cells from PBMCs. J is TRBJ2-5 and V is TRBV2; D is perhaps TRBD1 (6 bases). The CDR3 loop is CASSQRTGSGETQYF. CDR3 DNA: TGTGCCAGCAGTCAACGAACAGGGTCGGGAGAGACCCAGTACTTC. Full variable domain (remainder filled in from reference TRBV2 and TRBJ2-5): EPEVTQTPSHQVTQMGQEVILRCVPISNHLYFYWYRQILGQKVEFLVSFYNNEISEKSEIFDDQFSVERPDGSNFTLKIRSTKLEDSAMYFCASSQRTGSGETQYFGPGTRLLVL.